These 26 T cell receptor beta chains were all obtained from the same sample, sequenced in a study of blood T cell repertoires in COVID-19. Profiled with immunoSEQ multiplex PCR; TCRdb holds only in-frame clones, not every one. The table includes about 120,000 clones, 75% to 90% detected once. Sample: peripheral blood. The receptors were sampled from a man between 65 and 79 years old with active or convalescent COVID-19.

V and J are TRBV6-1 and TRBJ1-5; perhaps TRBD1 as D (6 bases). The V end was cut by 2 bases, the J end by 6 bases, with 14 bases between. Germline V gene sequence: CDR1 MNHNS, CDR2 SASEGT. There are 15 residues in the CDR3. The CDR3, as DNA: TGTGCCAGCAGTGAACGCCAGGGGATGTTTCAGCCCCAGCATTTT. It specifies CASSERQGMFQPQHF.

This chain connects TRBV28 to TRBJ2-1; the match to TRBD2 covers 16 bases. The CDR3 covers 16 residues. Trimming took 0 bases from V and 7 from J; bases not matched to a gene: 0. Germline loops: CDR1 MDHEN, CDR2 SYDVKM. The CDR3 bases are TGTGCCAGCAGTTTATGGGGACTAGCGGGAGGGAATGAGCAGTTCTTC. This sequence encodes CASSLWGLAGGNEQFF.

The V and J genes are TRBV7-9 and TRBJ1-1, with D possibly matching TRBD1 (6 bases). Looked up from germline, CDR1 is SEHNR and CDR2 is FQNEAQ (reference sequence). Between the trimmed V and J ends, which lost 5 bases and 3 bases, there was a span of 19 bases. The CDR3 length is 16 residues. The DNA of the CDR3 is TGTGCCAGCAGCCCCCGACCCACAGGGTCCGACACTGAAGCTTTCTTT. It encodes CASSPRPTGSDTEAFF.

This chain links TRBV28 with TRBJ1-2; no clear D gene. From germline, CDR1 is MDHEN and CDR2 SYDVKM. V was trimmed by 5 bases and J by 8 bases, leaving 15 bases between them. The CDR3 consists of 13 residues. Here the CDR3 reads CASSGRVAGGYTF. CDR3 in DNA: TGTGCCAGCAGTGGGCGCGTGGCTGGGGGCTACACCTTC.

The chain couples TRBV7-8 to TRBJ2-1, with 8 positions matching TRBD2. Trimming at V came to 5 bases and at J to 1 base, leaving 4 bases not matched to a gene. The CDR3 has 15 amino acids. CDR1 SGHVS and CDR2 FQNEAQ come from the germline V gene. CDR3 DNA sequence: TGTGCCAGCAGCCCATCTAGCGGGTCCTACAATGAGCAGTTCTTC. Its protein product is CASSPSSGSYNEQFF.

The chain uses TRBV27 and TRBJ2-6; D is possibly TRBD2 (5 bases). V was shortened by 5 bases and J by 2 bases, with 13 bases between the two germline ends. The V gene's germline CDR1 is MNHEY and CDR2 SMNVEV (reference sequence). The CDR3 runs 16 residues. CDR3 sequence (DNA): TGTGCCAGCAGTAACCCGGGAAAAGCTGGGGCCAACGTCCTGACTTTC. Its translation is CASSNPGKAGANVLTF.

This clone was detected only once. V usage is TRBV18 and J usage is TRBJ2-7; D might be TRBD1 (6 bases). The CDR3 has 15 amino acids. The germline V gene encodes CDR1 KGHSH and CDR2 LQKENI. The germline V and J ends were trimmed by 0 bases and 4 bases, with 13 bases remaining between them. As DNA, the CDR3 is TGTGCCAGCTCACCACCGATGGGGGCTGGGTACGAGCAGTACTTC. It is translated as CASSPPMGAGYEQYF.

The chain employs TRBV5-1 and TRBJ2-7; the D gene is possibly TRBD2 (6 bases). Germline lookup yields CDR1 SGHRS and CDR2 YFSETQ. This CDR3 spans 15 amino acids. V lost 0 bases and J lost 6, with 16 bases in between. The CDR3 is CASSLVGGREIEQYF. The CDR3, as DNA: TGCGCCAGCAGCTTGGTGGGCGGCCGGGAGATCGAGCAGTACTTC.

This clone is a singleton in its sample. This rearrangement joins TRBV3-1 (or the pseudogene TRBV3-2) to TRBJ1-6, with 8 positions matching TRBD1. The CDR3 runs to 16 residues. V trimming: 2 bases; J trimming: 6 bases; junction bases outside the gene matches: 6. CDR1 is LGHDT, CDR2 YNNKEL, per germline (reference sequence). CDR3 in DNA: TGTGCCAGCAGCCAAAGGACAGGGAGCGTTAATTCACCCCTCCACTTT. As protein: CASSQRTGSVNSPLHF.

V gene TRBV12-3 or TRBV12-4 combines with J gene TRBJ1-2; D is possibly TRBD1 (5 bases). Deletions cut 5 bases from V and 8 bases from J, with 12 bases between. The CDR3 runs to 12 residues. The CDR3 sequence: CASSQWTIGYTF. The CDR3 coding sequence is TGTGCCAGCAGTCAATGGACAATCGGCTACACCTTC.

CDR3 bases: TGTGCCATCGCTAGCGGGAGGGCCCTTAGCTCCTACAATGAGCAGTTCTTC. This encodes CAIASGRALSSYNEQFF. The chain recombines TRBV10-3 with TRBJ2-1; 12 bases match TRBD2. The V gene's germline CDR1 is ENHRY and CDR2 SYGVKD. This CDR3 comprises 17 residues. The junction had 8 bases not matched to a gene; V was cut back by 8 bases and J by 0 bases.

The chain combines TRBV19 with TRBJ2-7; weak D call: TRBD2 (6 bases). CDR1 is LNHDA and CDR2 is SQIVND in the germline V gene (reference sequence). The CDR3 is 14 amino acids. V lost 1 base and J 3 bases, leaving 10 bases between the germline ends. CDR3 residues: CASSIGTSIYEQYF. DNA for the CDR3: TGTGCCAGTAGTATAGGTACTAGCATCTACGAGCAGTACTTC.

The genes are TRBV15 and TRBJ2-3, with TRBD2 identical over 10 bases. The CDR3 loop spans 17 amino acids. Germline-derived CDR1 and CDR2 are LNHNV and YYDKDF (reference sequence). Trimming at V came to 2 bases and at J to 8 bases, leaving 13 bases not matched to a gene. This CDR3 reads CATSRKSLAGAGGTQYF. The CDR3 nucleotides are TGTGCCACCAGCAGAAAGAGCCTAGCGGGGGCCGGGGGTACGCAGTATTTT.

CDR3 residues: CASSPWGGENQNIQYF. The CDR3 region has the DNA TGTGCCAGCTCACCTTGGGGGGGGGAGAACCAAAACATTCAGTACTTC. The rearrangement joins TRBV28 to TRBJ2-4; 7 positions match TRBD2. The CDR3 spans 16 residues. Per the germline V gene, CDR1 is MDHEN and CDR2 is SYDVKM. Trimming at V came to 8 bases and at J to 5 bases, leaving 15 bases not matched to a gene.

This chain connects TRBV10-2 to TRBJ2-2; 8 positions match TRBD2. The CDR3 is made up of 17 amino acids. V was clipped by 6 bases and J by 3 bases; unmatched bases: 12. Germline loops: CDR1 WSHSY, CDR2 SAAADI. CDR3 region: CASSGGQLAGHTGELFF. CDR3 bases: TGCGCCAGCAGCGGGGGTCAATTAGCGGGACACACCGGGGAGCTGTTTTTT.

This sequence joins TRBV13 and TRBJ1-2; a weak D match, TRBD1 (5 bases). V lost 1 base to trimming and J lost 8 bases, with 23 bases between them. The CDR3 contains 17 residues. The germline V gene has CDR1 PRHDT and CDR2 FYEKMQ (reference sequence). CDR3 loop: CASSLETGRVSLGGYTF. CDR3 DNA: TGTGCCAGCAGCTTAGAAACAGGCCGGGTTTCGCTGGGAGGCTACACCTTC.

V and J are TRBV7-9 and TRBJ2-5, with a tentative D call TRBD1 (6 bases). The CDR3 has 16 amino acids. The V end lost 5 bases, the J end lost 1 base, and 17 bases lay between the germline ends. Germline CDR1 is SEHNR and CDR2 is FQNEAQ (reference sequence). Written as DNA, the CDR3 is TGTGCCAGCAGCAAAGGGGGAGCGGTTTCCCAAGAGACCCAGTACTTC. This encodes CASSKGGAVSQETQYF.

The rearrangement uses TRBV5-1 and TRBJ1-4; the match to TRBD1 covers 7 bases. The CDR3 is made up of 14 amino acids. Trimming removed 2 bases from V and 3 bases from J; junction bases left unmatched: 1. Germline V lookup: CDR1 SGHRS, CDR2 YFSETQ. The CDR3: CASSLQGSNEKLFF. The DNA for the CDR3 is TGCGCCAGCAGCTTACAGGGGTCTAATGAAAAACTGTTTTTT.

The chain combines TRBV10-3 with TRBJ2-1; a possible D gene is TRBD1 (5 bases). The germline V gene encodes CDR1 ENHRY and CDR2 SYGVKD. The CDR3 spans 15 residues. V lost 5 bases and J lost 3, with 14 bases in between. The CDR3 spells CAISLSGDSYNEQFF. CDR3 DNA sequence: TGTGCCATCAGTCTCTCCGGTGACAGCTACAATGAGCAGTTCTTC.

This sequence joins TRBV10-3 and TRBJ1-5; D call uncertain. V lost 6 bases and J lost 0, with 9 bases in between. The CDR3 is made up of 14 amino acids. Germline values: CDR1 ENHRY, CDR2 SYGVKD. CDR3 nucleotides: TGTGCCATCAGCCGTGAGGATAGCAATCAGCCCCAGCATTTT. Amino acid sequence: CAISREDSNQPQHF.

CDR3 in DNA: TGTGCTAGTGGTTTGTTCCCAGGGGTCACTGAAGCTTTCTTT. This codes for CASGLFPGVTEAFF. The chain employs TRBV12-5 and TRBJ1-1; tentative D call: TRBD1 (6 bases). Trimming shortened V by 2 bases and J by 4 bases, and 11 bases separated the two germline ends. CDR3 length equals 14 residues. From germline, CDR1 is LGHNT and CDR2 FRNRAP.

This sequence joins TRBV6-5 and TRBJ2-7, with 10 positions matching TRBD2. Germline CDR1 reads MNHEY; CDR2 reads SVGAGI. This CDR3 is built from 15 residues. V trimming: 6 bases; J trimming: 2 bases; junction bases outside the gene matches: 7. The CDR3 is CASRPTSGTPYEQYF. DNA for the CDR3: TGTGCCAGCAGACCCACTAGCGGGACCCCCTACGAGCAGTACTTC.

This chain uses TRBV28 with TRBJ1-4; D unclear. The CDR3 runs to 13 residues. The germline V and J ends were trimmed by 3 bases and 3 bases, with 5 bases remaining between them. Per germline, CDR1 MDHEN and CDR2 SYDVKM. CDR3 protein: CASSLGANEKLFF. In DNA, the CDR3 is TGTGCCAGCAGTTTGGGAGCTAATGAAAAACTGTTTTTT.

The gene calls are TRBV10-3 and TRBJ2-7; D not resolved. The V and J ends lost 4 bases and 3 bases respectively, with 4 bases between them. The CDR3 runs to 11 residues. CDR1 and CDR2 (germline): ENHRY, SYGVKD. CDR3 in DNA: TGTGCCATCAGTGGAGGCTACGAGCAGTACTTC. This sequence encodes CAISGGYEQYF.

The V call is TRBV18, the J call TRBJ2-7, with 8 bases lining up with TRBD2. V lost 0 bases and J lost 0; bases outside the gene matches: 10. CDR1 is KGHSH and CDR2 is LQKENI in the germline V gene. The CDR3 consists of 18 residues. The CDR3 nucleotides read TGTGCCAGCTCACCACCGGGATCTAGCGGGCCCAGCTCCTACGAGCAGTACTTC. Translating gives CASSPPGSSGPSSYEQYF.

The genes are TRBV9 and TRBJ2-2, with 10 nucleotides matching TRBD2. CDR3 length: 15 residues. The V and J ends lost 0 bases and 6 bases, in that order; junction bases with no gene match: 2. Germline V gene sequence: CDR1 SGDLS, CDR2 YYNGEE. CDR3 in amino acids: CASSVGLAGAGELFF. CDR3 sequence (DNA): TGTGCCAGCAGCGTAGGGCTAGCGGGAGCCGGGGAGCTGTTTTTT.